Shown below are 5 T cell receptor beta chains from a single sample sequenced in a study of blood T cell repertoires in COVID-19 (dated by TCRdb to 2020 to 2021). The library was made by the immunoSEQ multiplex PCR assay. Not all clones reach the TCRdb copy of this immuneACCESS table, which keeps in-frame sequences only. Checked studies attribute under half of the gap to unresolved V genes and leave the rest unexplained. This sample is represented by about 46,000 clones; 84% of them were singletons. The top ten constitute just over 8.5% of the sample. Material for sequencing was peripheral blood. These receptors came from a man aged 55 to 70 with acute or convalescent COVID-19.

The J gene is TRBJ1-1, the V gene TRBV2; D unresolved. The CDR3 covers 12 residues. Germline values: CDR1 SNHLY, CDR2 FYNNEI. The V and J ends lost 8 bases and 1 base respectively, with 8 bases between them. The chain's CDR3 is CASLTQNTEAFF. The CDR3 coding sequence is TGTGCCAGCCTAACCCAGAACACTGAAGCTTTCTTT.

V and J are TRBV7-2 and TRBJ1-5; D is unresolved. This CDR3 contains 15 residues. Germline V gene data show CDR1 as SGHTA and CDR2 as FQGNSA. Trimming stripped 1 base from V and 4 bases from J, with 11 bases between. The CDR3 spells CASSLVSGPNQPQHF. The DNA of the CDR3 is TGTGCCAGCAGCTTAGTGTCGGGTCCTAATCAGCCCCAGCATTTT. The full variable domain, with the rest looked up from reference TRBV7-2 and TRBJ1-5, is GAGVSQSPSNKVTEKGKDVELRCDPISGHTALYWYRQSLGQGLEFLIYFQGNSAPDKSGLPSDRFSAERTGGSVSTLTIQRTQQEDSAVYLCASSLVSGPNQPQHFGDGTRLSIL.

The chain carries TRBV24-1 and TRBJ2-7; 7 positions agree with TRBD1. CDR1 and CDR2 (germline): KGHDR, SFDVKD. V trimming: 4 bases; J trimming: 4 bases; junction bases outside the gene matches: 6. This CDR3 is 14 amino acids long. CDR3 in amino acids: CATSDGRQGYEQYF. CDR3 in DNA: TGTGCCACCAGTGACGGGCGACAGGGATACGAGCAGTACTTC.

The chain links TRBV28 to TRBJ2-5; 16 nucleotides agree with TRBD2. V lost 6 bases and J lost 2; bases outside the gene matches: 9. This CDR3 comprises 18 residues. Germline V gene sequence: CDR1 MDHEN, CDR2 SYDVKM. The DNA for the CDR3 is TGTGCCAGCAGCTCCCCCGGGACTAGCGGGGGGGTTCAAGAGACCCAGTACTTC. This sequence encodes CASSSPGTSGGVQETQYF. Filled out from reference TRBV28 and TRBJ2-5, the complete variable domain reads DVKVTQSSRYLVKRTGEKVFLECVQDMDHENMFWYRQDPGLGLRLIYFSYDVKMKEKGDIPEGYSVSREKKERFSLILESASTNQTSMYLCASSSPGTSGGVQETQYFGPGTRLLVL.

Here the CDR3 reads CASSMGSSAEAFF. The CDR3, as DNA: TGCGCCAGCAGCATGGGGAGTAGCGCTGAAGCTTTCTTT. The chain carries TRBV5-1 and TRBJ1-1, with unresolved D. Trimming shortened V by 4 bases and J by 6 bases, and 13 bases separated the two germline ends. Germline V CDR1 and CDR2: SGHRS, YFSETQ. The CDR3 covers 13 residues.